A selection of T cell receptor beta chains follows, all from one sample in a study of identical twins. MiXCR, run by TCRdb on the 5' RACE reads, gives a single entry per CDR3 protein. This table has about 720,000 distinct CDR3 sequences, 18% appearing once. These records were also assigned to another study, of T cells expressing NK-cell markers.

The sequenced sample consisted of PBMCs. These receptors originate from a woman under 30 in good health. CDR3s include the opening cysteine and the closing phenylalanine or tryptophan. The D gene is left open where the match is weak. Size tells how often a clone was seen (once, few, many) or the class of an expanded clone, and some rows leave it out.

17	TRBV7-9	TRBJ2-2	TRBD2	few	CASSLTSGSTETGELFF	TGTGCCAGCAGCTTAACTAGCGGGTCCACCGAGACCGGGGAGCTGTTTTTT
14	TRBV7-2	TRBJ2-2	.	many	CASSPPFGTGELFF	TGTGCCAGCAGCCCGCCTTTTGGGACCGGGGAGCTGTTTTTT
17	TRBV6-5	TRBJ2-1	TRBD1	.	CASSYLGQGRGNNEQFF	TGTGCCAGCAGTTACTTAGGACAGGGGCGAGGAAACAATGAGCAGTTCTTC
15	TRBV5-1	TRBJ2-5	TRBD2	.	CASSLANGEGETQYF	TGCGCCAGCAGCTTGGCTAACGGGGAGGGTGAGACCCAGTACTTC
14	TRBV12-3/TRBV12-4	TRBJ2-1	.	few	CASTQGLSYNEQFF	TGTGCCAGCACCCAAGGACTATCCTACAATGAGCAGTTCTTC
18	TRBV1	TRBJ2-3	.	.	CTSSPGGRRGDSTDTQYF	TGCACCAGCAGCCCGGGGGGGAGACGGGGGGACAGCACAGATACGCAGTATTTT
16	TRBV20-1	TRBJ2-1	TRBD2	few	CSARDPAGEHYNEQFF	TGCAGTGCTAGAGATCCAGCGGGGGAGCACTACAATGAGCAGTTCTTC
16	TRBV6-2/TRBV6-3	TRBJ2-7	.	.	CASSLSDSTGSYEQYF	TGTGCCAGCAGTCTCTCGGACAGCACGGGATCCTACGAGCAGTACTTC
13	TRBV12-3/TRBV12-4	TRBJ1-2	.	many	CASSLPGGHGYTF	TGTGCCAGCAGTTTACCGGGAGGCCATGGCTACACCTTC
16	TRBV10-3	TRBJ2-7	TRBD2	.	CAISEKRTSEIYEQYF	TGTGCCATCAGTGAGAAACGGACTAGCGAAATATACGAGCAGTACTTC
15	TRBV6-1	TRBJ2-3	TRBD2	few	CATKAGGRATDTQYF	TGTGCCACAAAAGCGGGTGGGAGGGCCACAGATACGCAGTATTTT
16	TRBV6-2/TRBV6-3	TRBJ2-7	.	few	CASSYFPGTLPYEQYF	TGTGCCAGCAGTTACTTCCCGGGGACTCTGCCCTACGAGCAGTACTTC
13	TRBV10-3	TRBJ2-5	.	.	CAISESNQETQYF	TGTGCCATCAGTGAGTCGAATCAAGAGACCCAGTACTTC
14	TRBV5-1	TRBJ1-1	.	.	CASSLSPGDTEAFF	TGCGCCAGCAGCTTGTCACCGGGAGATACTGAAGCTTTCTTT
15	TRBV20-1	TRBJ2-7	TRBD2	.	CSARDRTSGIYEQYF	TGCAGTGCTAGAGATAGGACTAGCGGGATATACGAGCAGTACTTC
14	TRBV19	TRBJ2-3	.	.	CASCAQLGTDTQYF	TGTGCCAGTTGTGCCCAGCTCGGCACAGATACGCAGTATTTT
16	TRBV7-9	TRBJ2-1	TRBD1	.	CASSLGTGSSYNEQFF	TGTGCCAGCAGCTTAGGGACAGGGAGCTCCTACAATGAGCAGTTCTTC
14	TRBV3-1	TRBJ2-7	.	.	CASSQDWRGSEQYF	TGTGCCAGCAGCCAAGATTGGAGGGGCAGCGAGCAGTACTTC
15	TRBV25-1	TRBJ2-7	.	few	CASRALSGTRYEQYF	TGTGCCAGCCGCGCGCTATCCGGGACACGGTACGAGCAGTACTTC
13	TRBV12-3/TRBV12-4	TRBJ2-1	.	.	CASSLGGEYEQFF	TGTGCCAGCAGTTTGGGCGGGGAGTATGAGCAGTTCTTC
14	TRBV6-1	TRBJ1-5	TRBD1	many	CASSRDRGGQPQHF	TGTGCCAGCAGCCGAGACAGGGGTGGTCAGCCCCAGCATTTT
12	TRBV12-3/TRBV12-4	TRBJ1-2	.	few	CASSLSRSGYTF	TGTGCCAGCAGTTTATCTCGAAGCGGCTACACCTTC
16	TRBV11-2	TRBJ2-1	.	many	CASSLGRGTSYNEQFF	TGTGCCAGCAGCTTAGGCAGGGGGACTTCCTACAATGAGCAGTTCTTC
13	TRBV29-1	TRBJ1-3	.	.	CSVEGGDGNTIYF	TGCAGCGTTGAAGGGGGTGACGGAAACACCATATATTTT
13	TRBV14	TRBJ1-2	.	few	CASSQDKDYGYTF	TGTGCCAGCAGCCAAGACAAGGACTATGGCTACACCTTC
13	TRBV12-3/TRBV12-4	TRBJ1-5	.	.	CASSLTGQQPQHF	TGTGCCAGCAGTTTAACAGGGCAGCAGCCCCAGCATTTT
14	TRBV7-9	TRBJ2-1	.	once	CASSSGWLYNEQFF	TGTGCCAGCAGCTCGGGATGGCTCTACAATGAGCAGTTCTTC
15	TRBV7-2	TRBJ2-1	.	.	CASSLEGSALGEQFF	TGTGCCAGCAGCTTAGAAGGATCCGCTTTAGGTGAGCAGTTCTTC
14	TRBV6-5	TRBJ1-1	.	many	CASSYRAENTEAFF	TGTGCCAGCAGTTACAGGGCGGAGAACACTGAAGCTTTCTTT
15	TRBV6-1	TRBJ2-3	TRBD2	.	CASSTISGEEDTQYF	TGTGCCAGCAGTACAATTAGCGGGGAGGAGGATACGCAGTATTTT
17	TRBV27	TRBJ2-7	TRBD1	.	CASSLSYRDRGLYEQYF	TGTGCCAGCAGTTTATCCTACCGGGACAGGGGACTCTACGAGCAGTACTTC
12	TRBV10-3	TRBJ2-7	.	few	CAIGTRDYEQYF	TGTGCCATCGGGACACGAGACTACGAGCAGTACTTC
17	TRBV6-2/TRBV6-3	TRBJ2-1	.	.	CASSLVSLAAFDNEQFF	TGTGCCAGCAGTTTGGTTTCCTTAGCAGCTTTCGACAATGAGCAGTTCTTC
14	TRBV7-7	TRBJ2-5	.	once	CASSSRIAEETQYF	TGTGCTAGCAGCTCCCGGATAGCTGAAGAGACCCAGTACTTC
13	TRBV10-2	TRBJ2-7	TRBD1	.	CASRKDRGYEQYF	TGCGCCAGCAGAAAGGACAGGGGGTACGAGCAGTACTTC
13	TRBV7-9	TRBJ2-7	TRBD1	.	CASSLATGDEQYF	TGTGCCAGCAGCTTAGCAACAGGGGACGAGCAGTACTTC
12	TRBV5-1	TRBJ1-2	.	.	CASSFEGDGYTF	TGCGCCAGCAGCTTTGAGGGGGATGGCTACACCTTC
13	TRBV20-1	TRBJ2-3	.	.	CSAAKVPKDTQYF	TGCAGTGCTGCGAAGGTGCCTAAGGATACGCAGTATTTT
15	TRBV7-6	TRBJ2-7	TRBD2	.	CASSYKRGPSYEQYF	TGTGCCAGCAGCTATAAGCGGGGACCCTCCTACGAGCAGTACTTC